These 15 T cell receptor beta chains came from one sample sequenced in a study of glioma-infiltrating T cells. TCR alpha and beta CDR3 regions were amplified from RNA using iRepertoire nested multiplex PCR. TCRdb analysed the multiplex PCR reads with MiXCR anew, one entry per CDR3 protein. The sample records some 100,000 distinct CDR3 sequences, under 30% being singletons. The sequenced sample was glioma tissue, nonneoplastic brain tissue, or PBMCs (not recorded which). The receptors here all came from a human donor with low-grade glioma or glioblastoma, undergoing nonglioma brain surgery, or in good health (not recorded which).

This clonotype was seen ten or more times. CDR3 sequence reads: CSVDPRGWEQFF. The DNA for the CDR3 is TGCAGCGTTGATCCTAGGGGATGGGAGCAGTTCTTC. The chain uses TRBV29-1 and TRBJ2-1, with D possibly being TRBD1 (5 bases). The CDR3 spans 12 residues. Trimming removed 3 bases at V and 10 bases at J, with 13 bases between. CDR1 and CDR2 (germline): SQVTM, ANQGSEA.

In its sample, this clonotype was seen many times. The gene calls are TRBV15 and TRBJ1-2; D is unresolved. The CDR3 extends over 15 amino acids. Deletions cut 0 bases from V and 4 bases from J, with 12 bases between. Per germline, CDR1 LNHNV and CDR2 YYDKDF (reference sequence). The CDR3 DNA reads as TGTGCCACCAGCAGAGATCAACCGGGCGGCTATGGCTACACCTTC. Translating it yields CATSRDQPGGYGYTF.

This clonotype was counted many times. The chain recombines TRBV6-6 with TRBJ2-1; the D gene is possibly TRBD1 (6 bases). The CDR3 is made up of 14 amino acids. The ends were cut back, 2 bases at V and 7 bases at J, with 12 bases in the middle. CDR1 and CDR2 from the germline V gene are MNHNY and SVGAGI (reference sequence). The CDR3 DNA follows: TGTGCCAGCAGTTACAACAGGGTGGTGAATGAGCAGTTCTTC. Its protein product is CASSYNRVVNEQFF.

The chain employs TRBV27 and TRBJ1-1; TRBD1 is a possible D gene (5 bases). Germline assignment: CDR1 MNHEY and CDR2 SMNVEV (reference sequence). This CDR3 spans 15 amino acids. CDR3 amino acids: CVSSLSTGGGTEAFF. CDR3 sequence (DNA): TGTGTTAGCAGTTTATCGACGGGGGGAGGAACTGAAGCTTTCTTT.

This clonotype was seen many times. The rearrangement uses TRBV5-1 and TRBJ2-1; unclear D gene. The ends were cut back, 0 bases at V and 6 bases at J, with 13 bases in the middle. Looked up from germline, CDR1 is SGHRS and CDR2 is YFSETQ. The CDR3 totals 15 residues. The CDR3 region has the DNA TGCGCCAGCAGCTTGGGATCCAGTCCCGGCAATGAGCAGTTCTTC. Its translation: CASSLGSSPGNEQFF.

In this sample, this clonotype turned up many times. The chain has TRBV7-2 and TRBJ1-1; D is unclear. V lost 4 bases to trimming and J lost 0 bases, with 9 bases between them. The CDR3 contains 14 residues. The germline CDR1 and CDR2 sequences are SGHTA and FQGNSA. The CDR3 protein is CASSYDYLNTEAFF. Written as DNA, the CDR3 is TGTGCCAGCAGCTACGATTATTTGAACACTGAAGCTTTCTTT.

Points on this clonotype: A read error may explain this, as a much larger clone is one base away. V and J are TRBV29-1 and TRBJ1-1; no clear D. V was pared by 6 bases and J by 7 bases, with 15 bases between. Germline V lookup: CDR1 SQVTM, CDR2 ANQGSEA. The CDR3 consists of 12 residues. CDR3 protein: CSVLSRGIEAFF. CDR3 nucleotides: TGCAGCGTGCTGAGCAGAGGGATTGAAGCTTTCTTT.

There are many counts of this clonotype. Here the CDR3 DNA reads TGTGCCAGCAGCTCAGACTGGCGGGACGGCTACACCTTC. It specifies CASSSDWRDGYTF. The rearrangement uses TRBV7-9 and TRBJ1-2; D may be TRBD1 (5 bases). The CDR3 sequence is 13 residues long. The V gene's germline CDR1 is SEHNR and CDR2 FQNEAQ (reference sequence). Trimming cost V 4 bases and J 8 bases, with 14 bases left between them.

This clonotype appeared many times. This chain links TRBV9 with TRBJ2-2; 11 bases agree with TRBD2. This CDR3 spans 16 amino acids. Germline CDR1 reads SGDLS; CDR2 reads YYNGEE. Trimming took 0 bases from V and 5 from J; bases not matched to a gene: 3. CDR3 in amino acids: CASSVEASGRTGELFF. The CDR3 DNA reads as TGTGCCAGCAGCGTAGAAGCTAGCGGGAGGACCGGGGAGCTGTTTTTT.

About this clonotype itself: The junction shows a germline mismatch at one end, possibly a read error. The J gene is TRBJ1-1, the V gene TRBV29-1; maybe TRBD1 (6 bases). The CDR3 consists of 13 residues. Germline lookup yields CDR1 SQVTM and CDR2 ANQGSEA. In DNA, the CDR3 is TGCAGCGTCTACCAGGGGCGGGACACCGAAGCTTTCTTT. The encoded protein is CSVYQGRDTEAFF.

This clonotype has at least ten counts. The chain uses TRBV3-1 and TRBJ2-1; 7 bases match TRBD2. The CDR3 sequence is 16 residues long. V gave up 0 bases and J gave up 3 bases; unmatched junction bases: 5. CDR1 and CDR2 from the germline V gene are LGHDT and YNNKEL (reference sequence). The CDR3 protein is CASSQEFLAVYNEQFF. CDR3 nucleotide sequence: TGTGCCAGCAGCCAAGAGTTCCTAGCGGTCTACAATGAGCAGTTCTTC.

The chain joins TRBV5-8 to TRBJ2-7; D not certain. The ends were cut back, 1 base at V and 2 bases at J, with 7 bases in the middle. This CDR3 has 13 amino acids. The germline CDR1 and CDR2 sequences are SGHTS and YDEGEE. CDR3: CASSLTRPYEQYF. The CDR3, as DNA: TGTGCCAGCAGCTTGACGAGACCCTACGAGCAGTACTTC.

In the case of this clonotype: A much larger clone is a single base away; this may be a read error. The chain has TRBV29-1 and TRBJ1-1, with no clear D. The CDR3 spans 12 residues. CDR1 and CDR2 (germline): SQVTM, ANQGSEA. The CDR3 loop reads CSAVDKNTKAFF. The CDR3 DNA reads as TGCAGCGCGGTTGACAAGAACACTAAAGCTTTCTTT. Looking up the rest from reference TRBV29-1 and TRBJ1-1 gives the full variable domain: SAVISQKPSRDICQRGTSLTIQCQVDSQVTMMFWYRQQPGQSLTLIATANQGSEATYESGFVIDKFPISRPNLTFSTLTVSNMSPEDSSIYLCSAVDKNTKAFFGQGTRLTVV.

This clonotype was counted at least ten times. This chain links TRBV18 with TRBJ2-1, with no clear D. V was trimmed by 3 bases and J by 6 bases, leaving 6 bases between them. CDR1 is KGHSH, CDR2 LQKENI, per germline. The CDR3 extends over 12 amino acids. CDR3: CASSPTSNEQFF. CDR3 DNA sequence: TGTGCCAGCTCACCGACGAGCAATGAGCAGTTCTTC.

In DNA form, the CDR3 reads TGTGCCACCAGTCCCGTGACTAGCGGGAGAGCGGGTGATACGCAGTATTTT. Translating it yields CATSPVTSGRAGDTQYF. V usage is TRBV24-1 and J usage is TRBJ2-3; 12 bases align to TRBD2. The germline gives CDR1 KGHDR, CDR2 SFDVKD. The J segment lost 6 bases and the V segment lost 6 bases, leaving 12 bases of the junction unmatched. The length of the CDR3 is 17 residues.